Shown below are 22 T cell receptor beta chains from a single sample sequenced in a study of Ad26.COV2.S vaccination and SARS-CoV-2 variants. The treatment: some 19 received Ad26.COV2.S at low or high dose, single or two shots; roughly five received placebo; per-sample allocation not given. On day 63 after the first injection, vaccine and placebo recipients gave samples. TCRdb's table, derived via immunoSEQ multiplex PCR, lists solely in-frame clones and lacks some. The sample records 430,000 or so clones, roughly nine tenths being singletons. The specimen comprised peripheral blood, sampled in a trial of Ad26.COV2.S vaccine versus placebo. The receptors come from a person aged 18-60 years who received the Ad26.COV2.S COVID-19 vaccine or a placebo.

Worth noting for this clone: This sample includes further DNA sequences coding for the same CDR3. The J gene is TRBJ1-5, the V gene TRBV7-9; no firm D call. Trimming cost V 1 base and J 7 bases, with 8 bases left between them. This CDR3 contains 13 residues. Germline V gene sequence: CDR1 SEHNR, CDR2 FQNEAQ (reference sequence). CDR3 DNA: TGTGCCAGCAGCTTAGGAGGTGGCCAGCCCCAGCATTTT. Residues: CASSLGGGQPQHF.

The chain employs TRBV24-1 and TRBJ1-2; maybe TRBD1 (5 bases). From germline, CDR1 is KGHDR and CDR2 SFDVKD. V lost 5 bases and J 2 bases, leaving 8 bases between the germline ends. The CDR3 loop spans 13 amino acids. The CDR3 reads CATSGYRNYGYTF. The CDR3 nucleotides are TGTGCCACCAGTGGTTACAGGAACTATGGCTACACCTTC.

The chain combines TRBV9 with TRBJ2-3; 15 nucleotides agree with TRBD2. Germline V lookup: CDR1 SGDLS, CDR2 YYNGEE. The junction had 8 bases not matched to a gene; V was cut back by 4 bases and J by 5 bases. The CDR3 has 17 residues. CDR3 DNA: TGTGCCAGCAGCCCCCTGTGGACTAGCGGGGGGGGAGATACGCAGTATTTT. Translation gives CASSPLWTSGGGDTQYF.

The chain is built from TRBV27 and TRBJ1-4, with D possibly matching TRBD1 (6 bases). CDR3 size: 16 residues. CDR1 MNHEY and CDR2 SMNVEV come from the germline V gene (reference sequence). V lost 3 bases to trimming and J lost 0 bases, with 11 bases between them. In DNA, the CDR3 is TGTGCCAGCAGTTTGATGGGGGCCCCAACTAATGAAAAACTGTTTTTT. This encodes CASSLMGAPTNEKLFF.

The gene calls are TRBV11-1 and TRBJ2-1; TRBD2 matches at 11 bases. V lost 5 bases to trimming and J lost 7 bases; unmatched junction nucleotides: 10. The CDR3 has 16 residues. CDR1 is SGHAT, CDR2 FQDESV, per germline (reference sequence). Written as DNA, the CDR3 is TGTGCCAGCAGCAGAGTCCTAGCGGGGGGAGGAAATGAGCAGTTCTTC. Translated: CASSRVLAGGGNEQFF.

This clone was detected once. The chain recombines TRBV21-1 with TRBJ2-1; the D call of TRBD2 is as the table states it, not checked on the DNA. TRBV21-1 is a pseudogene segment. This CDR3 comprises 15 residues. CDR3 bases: TGTGCCAGCAGCAAAAAAGGGACTAGCTACAATGAGCAGTTCTTC. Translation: CASSKKGTSYNEQFF.

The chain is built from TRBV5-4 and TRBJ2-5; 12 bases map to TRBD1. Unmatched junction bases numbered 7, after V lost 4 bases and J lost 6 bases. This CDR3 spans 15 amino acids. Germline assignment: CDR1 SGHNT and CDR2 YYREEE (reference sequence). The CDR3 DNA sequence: TGTGCCAGCAGCCCCGGGACAGGGGGCTTGAAGACCCAGTACTTC. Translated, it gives CASSPGTGGLKTQYF.

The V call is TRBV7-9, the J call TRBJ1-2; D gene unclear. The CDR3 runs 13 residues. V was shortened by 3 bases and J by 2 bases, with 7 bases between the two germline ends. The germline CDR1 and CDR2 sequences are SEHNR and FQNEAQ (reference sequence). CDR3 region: CASSFNLNYGYTF. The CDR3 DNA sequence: TGTGCCAGCAGCTTTAACCTCAACTATGGCTACACCTTC.

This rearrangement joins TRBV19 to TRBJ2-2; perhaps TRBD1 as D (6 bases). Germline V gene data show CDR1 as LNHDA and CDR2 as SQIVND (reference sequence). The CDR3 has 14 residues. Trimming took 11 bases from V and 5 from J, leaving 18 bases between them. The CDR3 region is CASSRQALTGELFF. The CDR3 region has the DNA TGTGCCTCTTCACGACAGGCCCTTACCGGGGAGCTGTTTTTT.

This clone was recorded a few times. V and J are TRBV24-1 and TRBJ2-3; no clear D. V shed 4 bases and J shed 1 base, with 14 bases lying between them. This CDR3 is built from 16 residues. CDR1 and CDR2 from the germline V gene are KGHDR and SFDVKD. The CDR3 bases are TGTGCCACCAGTGACCTCCAATTTGGGGGCACAGATACGCAGTATTTT. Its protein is CATSDLQFGGTDTQYF.

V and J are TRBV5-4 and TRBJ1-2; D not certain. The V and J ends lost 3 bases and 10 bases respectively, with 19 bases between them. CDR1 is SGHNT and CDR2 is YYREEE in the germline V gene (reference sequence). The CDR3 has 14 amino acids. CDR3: CASSSPDEVGIYTF. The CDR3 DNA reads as TGTGCCAGCAGCTCACCGGACGAGGTCGGAATCTACACCTTC.

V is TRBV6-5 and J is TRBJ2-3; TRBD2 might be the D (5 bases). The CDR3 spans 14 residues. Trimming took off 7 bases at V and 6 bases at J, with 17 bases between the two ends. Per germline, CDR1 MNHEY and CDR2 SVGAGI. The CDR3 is CASKKDGWEDTQYF. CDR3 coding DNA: TGTGCCAGCAAGAAGGACGGTTGGGAGGATACGCAGTATTTT.

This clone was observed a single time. This CDR3 is CAISERGDAEAFF. DNA of the CDR3: TGTGCCATCAGTGAAAGGGGGGACGCTGAAGCTTTCTTT. The V and J genes are TRBV10-3 and TRBJ1-1; a possible D gene is TRBD1 (6 bases). CDR3 length: 13 residues. With 3 bases removed from V and 6 bases from J, the gap between germline ends came to 11 bases. Germline CDR1 and CDR2: ENHRY and SYGVKD.

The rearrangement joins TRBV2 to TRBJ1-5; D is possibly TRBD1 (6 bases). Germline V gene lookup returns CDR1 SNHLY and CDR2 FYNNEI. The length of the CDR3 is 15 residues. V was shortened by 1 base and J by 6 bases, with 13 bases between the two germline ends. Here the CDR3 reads CASSEERTGPQPQHF. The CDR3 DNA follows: TGTGCCAGCAGTGAAGAGAGAACAGGGCCTCAGCCCCAGCATTTT. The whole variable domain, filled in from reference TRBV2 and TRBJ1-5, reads EPEVTQTPSHQVTQMGQEVILRCVPISNHLYFYWYRQILGQKVEFLVSFYNNEISEKSEIFDDQFSVERPDGSNFTLKIRSTKLEDSAMYFCASSEERTGPQPQHFGDGTRLSIL.

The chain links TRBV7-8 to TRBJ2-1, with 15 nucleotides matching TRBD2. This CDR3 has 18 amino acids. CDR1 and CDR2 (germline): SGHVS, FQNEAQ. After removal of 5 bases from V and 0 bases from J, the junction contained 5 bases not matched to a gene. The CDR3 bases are TGTGCCAGCAGCGCGGGACTAGCGGGAGGAACCTCCTACAATGAGCAGTTCTTC. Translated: CASSAGLAGGTSYNEQFF.

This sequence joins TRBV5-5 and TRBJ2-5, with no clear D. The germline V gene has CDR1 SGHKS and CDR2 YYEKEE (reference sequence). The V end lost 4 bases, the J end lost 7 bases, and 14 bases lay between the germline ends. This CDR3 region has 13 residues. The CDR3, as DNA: TGTGCCAGCAGCCCGTCACCCGCGTGGACCCAGTACTTC. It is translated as CASSPSPAWTQYF.

The CDR3 protein is CASSYYRTNTEAFF. The DNA of the CDR3 is TGTGCCAGCAGTTATTACCGGACGAACACTGAAGCTTTCTTT. V usage is TRBV28 and J usage is TRBJ1-1; no reliable D call. This CDR3 is built from 14 residues. In germline, CDR1 is MDHEN, CDR2 SYDVKM. V was trimmed by 4 bases and J by 1 base, leaving 10 bases between them.

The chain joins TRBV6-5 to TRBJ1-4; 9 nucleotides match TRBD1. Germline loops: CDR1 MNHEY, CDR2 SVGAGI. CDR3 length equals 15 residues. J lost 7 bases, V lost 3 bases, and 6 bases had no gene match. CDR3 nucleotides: TGTGCCAGCAGTTATGGGGACAGGGCGGTTGAAAAACTGTTTTTT. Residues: CASSYGDRAVEKLFF.

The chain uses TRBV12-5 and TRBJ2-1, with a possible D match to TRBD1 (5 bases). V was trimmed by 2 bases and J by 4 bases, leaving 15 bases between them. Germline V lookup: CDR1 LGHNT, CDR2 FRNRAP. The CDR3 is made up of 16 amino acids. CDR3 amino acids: CASGLLQGRTYNEQFF. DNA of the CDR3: TGTGCTAGTGGTTTGCTTCAGGGAAGAACATACAATGAGCAGTTCTTC. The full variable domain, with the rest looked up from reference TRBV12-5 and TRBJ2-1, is DARVTQTPRHKVTEMGQEVTMRCQPILGHNTVFWYRQTMMQGLELLAYFRNRAPLDDSGMPKDRFSAEMPDATLATLKIQPSEPRDSAVYFCASGLLQGRTYNEQFFGPGTRLTVL.

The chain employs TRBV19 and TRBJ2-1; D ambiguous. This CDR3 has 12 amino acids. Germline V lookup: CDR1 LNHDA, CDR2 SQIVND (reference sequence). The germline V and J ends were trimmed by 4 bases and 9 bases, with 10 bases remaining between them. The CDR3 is CASSKPYGEQFF. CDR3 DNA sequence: TGTGCCAGTAGTAAGCCGTACGGTGAGCAGTTCTTC.

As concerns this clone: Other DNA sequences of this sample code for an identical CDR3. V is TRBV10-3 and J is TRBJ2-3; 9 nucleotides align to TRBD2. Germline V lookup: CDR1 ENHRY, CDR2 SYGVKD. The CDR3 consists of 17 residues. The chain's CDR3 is CAIGEPGLAKSTDTQYF. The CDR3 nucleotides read TGTGCTATCGGGGAACCCGGACTAGCGAAGAGCACAGATACGCAGTATTTT.

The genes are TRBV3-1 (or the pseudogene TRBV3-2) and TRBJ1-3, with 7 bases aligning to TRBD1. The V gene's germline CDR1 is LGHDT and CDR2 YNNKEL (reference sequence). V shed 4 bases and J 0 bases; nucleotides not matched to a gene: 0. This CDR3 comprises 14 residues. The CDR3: CASSRTGSGNTIYF. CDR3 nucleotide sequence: TGTGCCAGCAGCCGGACAGGCTCTGGAAACACCATATATTTT.